These 10 T cell receptor beta chains share one sample of origin, sequenced in a study of blood T cell repertoires in COVID-19. TCRdb keeps only in-frame clones here, not all; method: immunoSEQ multiplex PCR. The table lists 390,000 or so clones, roughly 80% of them singletons, with approximately 5% in the top ten. Sample: PBMCs or T cells enriched from blood (not recorded which). These receptor sequences come from a woman in her 50s who had recovered from COVID-19.

The J gene is TRBJ2-3, the V gene TRBV5-1, with D perhaps TRBD2 (5 bases). Trimming cost V 5 bases and J 2 bases, with 12 bases left between them. From germline, CDR1 is SGHRS and CDR2 YFSETQ. The CDR3 spans 14 residues. Here the CDR3 DNA reads TGCGCCAGCAGAGGAGCGGCTAACACAGATACGCAGTATTTT. Its translation is CASRGAANTDTQYF.

The CDR3 bases are TGCGCCAGCAGCTTGGGAGGACAGGGGGCCCAAGAGACCCAGTACTTC. Translating it yields CASSLGGQGAQETQYF. The J gene is TRBJ2-5, the V gene TRBV5-1; 11 nucleotides match TRBD1. V lost 0 bases to trimming and J lost 1 base; unmatched junction nucleotides: 2. The CDR3 totals 16 residues. The germline V gene encodes CDR1 SGHRS and CDR2 YFSETQ.

The chain recombines TRBV12-3 or TRBV12-4 with TRBJ1-2; 7 bases align to TRBD1. This CDR3 is 13 amino acids long. J was trimmed by 8 bases and V by 5 bases; bases with no gene match: 8. CDR3 sequence (DNA): TGTGCCAGCAGTCCCAGGGGGATGCGAGGCTACACCTTC. Protein product: CASSPRGMRGYTF.

This rearrangement joins TRBV4-2 to TRBJ1-6; D is uncertain. V lost 0 bases and J lost 9, with 12 bases in between. Germline V lookup: CDR1 LGHNA, CDR2 YNFKEQ. The CDR3 spans 15 residues. For the CDR3, the DNA is TGTGCCAGCAGCCAAGATCTTATGGGCCTTTCACCCCTCCACTTT. Translating it yields CASSQDLMGLSPLHF.

The chain recombines TRBV7-9 with TRBJ2-1; perhaps TRBD1 as D (6 bases). The CDR3 contains 15 residues. CDR1 and CDR2 from the germline V gene are SEHNR and FQNEAQ (reference sequence). V was shortened by 1 base and J by 1 base, with 8 bases between the two germline ends. This chain's CDR3 is CASSLEGTSYNEQFF. The CDR3 DNA sequence: TGTGCCAGCAGCTTAGAAGGGACATCCTACAATGAGCAGTTCTTC.

The chain has TRBV2 and TRBJ1-5; a possible D gene is TRBD1 (5 bases). Germline V lookup: CDR1 SNHLY, CDR2 FYNNEI. The CDR3 is made up of 14 amino acids. V was pared by 5 bases and J by 3 bases, with 11 bases between. The CDR3 loop reads CASSQDTINQPQHF. The CDR3, as DNA: TGTGCCAGCAGTCAGGACACGATCAATCAGCCCCAGCATTTT.

This chain uses TRBV11-3 with TRBJ1-2; 8 bases fit TRBD1. Germline-derived CDR1 and CDR2 are SGHNT and YENEEA. V was clipped by 5 bases and J by 8 bases; unmatched bases: 13. The CDR3 has 15 amino acids. CDR3 coding DNA: TGTGCCAGCAGCCCCCGGGGGGACAGGCTATCCGGCTACACCTTC. It is translated as CASSPRGDRLSGYTF.

This sequence joins TRBV30 and TRBJ1-5; D is possibly TRBD1 (5 bases). Germline V gene data show CDR1 as GTSNPN and CDR2 as SVGIG (reference sequence). V was pared by 2 bases and J by 7 bases, with 18 bases between. The CDR3 spans 15 residues. Here the CDR3 reads CAWSIKTGRAQPQHF. The CDR3 DNA sequence: TGTGCCTGGAGTATTAAAACAGGAAGGGCCCAGCCCCAGCATTTT.

The chain recombines TRBV7-2 with TRBJ2-5; no definite D call. V lost 5 bases and J lost 9, with 16 bases in between. This CDR3 is built from 13 residues. Germline CDR1 SGHTA, CDR2 FQGNSA. The CDR3 region has the DNA TGTGCCAGCAGCAAAGAGTCTCATATTGCCCAGTACTTC. This encodes CASSKESHIAQYF.

The chain recombines TRBV19 with TRBJ1-5, with unresolved D. CDR3 length: 15 residues. CDR1 and CDR2 (germline): LNHDA, SQIVND (reference sequence). Trimming shortened V by 3 bases and J by 4 bases, and 13 bases separated the two germline ends. For the CDR3, the DNA is TGTGCCAGTAGTATCGGGTTGGCAGCGAATCAGCCCCAGCATTTT. It yields the protein CASSIGLAANQPQHF.